The 3 T cell receptor beta chains reported below all come from one sample, sequenced in a study of CD8 T cells in ankylosing spondylitis (dated by TCRdb to the late 2010s). Findings and caveats that apply to the study as a whole: Blood from ankylosing spondylitis patients appeared to be characterized by a TCR beta motif made up of fewer than ten highly homologous amino acid variants.

Their antigens are not known. Libraries were made using 5' RACE. This sample was sequenced with an Illumina HiSeq 2500. TCRdb trimmed public reads at Q25 via fastp, called clones via MiXCR and kept in-frame beta chains. Each CDR3 protein gets just one entry, which takes the most common genes and DNA from the rows behind it. The sample yields around 390,000 distinct CDR3 sequences; approximately 20% were counted once. About 17% of the sample comes from the top ten. Specimen: blood, either unsorted or a sorted T cell fraction (not recorded which). All receptors derive from a male donor with ankylosing spondylitis.

The sample holds a few counts of this clonotype. The chain couples TRBV24-1 to TRBJ2-3; tentatively, D is TRBD1 or TRBD2 (5 bases each). V gave up 9 bases and J gave up 2 bases, with 11 bases separating them. The germline V gene encodes CDR1 KGHDR and CDR2 SFDVKD. The length of the CDR3 is 13 residues. The CDR3 nucleotides read TGTGCCACCGCCGGGACCGCCACAGATACGCAGTATTTT. Its translation: CATAGTATDTQYF.

The table lists this clonotype with a few counts. This chain uses TRBV7-3 with TRBJ2-1; D is ambiguous. Germline values: CDR1 SGHTA, CDR2 FQGTGA. V was trimmed by 5 bases and J by 7 bases, leaving 15 bases between them. The CDR3 is 14 residues long. In DNA, the CDR3 is TGTGCCAGCAGCCCAAACACCTACCTTAATGAGCAGTTCTTC. Its protein product is CASSPNTYLNEQFF.

V usage is TRBV27 and J usage is TRBJ2-5; either TRBD1 or TRBD2 may supply D (5 bases each). V lost 4 bases to trimming and J lost 4 bases, with 16 bases between them. Germline loops: CDR1 MNHEY, CDR2 SMNVEV (reference sequence). The CDR3 is made up of 15 amino acids. CDR3 in DNA: TGTGCCAGCAGTTGGGGACCCACAGGTAGAGAGACCCAGTACTTC. It specifies CASSWGPTGRETQYF.